The rows below give T cell receptor beta chains drawn from one sample of a study of T cells in tumors after PD-1 blockade. Repertoires were generated with immunoSEQ multiplex PCR, while TCRdb's copy carries only in-frame clones and drops some. The sample gives approximately 47,000 clones, around 85% of which show up once; 8.7% is in the top ten. This material consisted of PBMCs, taken before anti-PD-1 therapy. The origin of the receptors is a human donor with advanced basal cell or squamous cell carcinoma (not recorded which). Both conserved end residues are trimmed from each CDR3. Fields, in order: J gene, CDR3 length, D gene, clone size, V gene, CDR3 protein. D genes are given only for firm matches. Part of the rows lack a size; the others show once, few, many or a class for expanded clones.

J gene: TRBJ2-5; CDR3 length: 14; D gene: TRBD2; clone size: once; V gene: TRBV15; CDR3 protein: ATSTTSGGFQETQY
J gene: TRBJ2-7; CDR3 length: 13; D gene: TRBD1; clone size: few; V gene: TRBV6-5; CDR3 protein: ASRTTGGLTNEQY
J gene: TRBJ1-2; CDR3 length: 11; D gene: -; clone size: once; V gene: TRBV3-1/TRBV3-2; CDR3 protein: ASSLNAGYGYT
J gene: TRBJ2-7; CDR3 length: 13; D gene: -; clone size: -; V gene: TRBV9; CDR3 protein: ASSVGPRASYEQY
J gene: TRBJ2-7; CDR3 length: 9; D gene: TRBD1; clone size: -; V gene: TRBV29-1; CDR3 protein: SVTGGGEQY
J gene: TRBJ2-1; CDR3 length: 13; D gene: TRBD1; clone size: -; V gene: TRBV19; CDR3 protein: ASSTLWDSYNEQF
J gene: TRBJ2-7; CDR3 length: 12; D gene: -; clone size: few; V gene: TRBV6-5; CDR3 protein: ASSYSTGNYEQY
J gene: TRBJ1-1; CDR3 length: 12; D gene: -; clone size: -; V gene: TRBV5-1; CDR3 protein: ASSTRDMNTEAF
J gene: TRBJ2-3; CDR3 length: 14; D gene: TRBD2; clone size: few; V gene: TRBV28; CDR3 protein: ASSPTPGGDADTQY
J gene: TRBJ2-2; CDR3 length: 13; D gene: TRBD2; clone size: -; V gene: TRBV5-1; CDR3 protein: ASSFSGSDTGELF
J gene: TRBJ1-1; CDR3 length: 9; D gene: -; clone size: -; V gene: TRBV6-5; CDR3 protein: ASRRGTEAF
J gene: TRBJ2-5; CDR3 length: 12; D gene: -; clone size: -; V gene: TRBV20-1; CDR3 protein: SASSARGEETQY
J gene: TRBJ2-3; CDR3 length: 12; D gene: -; clone size: -; V gene: TRBV2; CDR3 protein: ASSVRVVADTQY
J gene: TRBJ2-1; CDR3 length: 14; D gene: TRBD2; clone size: -; V gene: TRBV7-7; CDR3 protein: ASSLRTSGTYDEQF
J gene: TRBJ2-3; CDR3 length: 9; D gene: -; clone size: -; V gene: TRBV6-6; CDR3 protein: ASSRRDTQY
J gene: TRBJ2-7; CDR3 length: 14; D gene: TRBD2; clone size: -; V gene: TRBV10-3; CDR3 protein: AISESLTSGGLEQY
J gene: TRBJ2-2; CDR3 length: 11; D gene: -; clone size: -; V gene: TRBV10-3; CDR3 protein: AISELEAGELF
J gene: TRBJ1-1; CDR3 length: 9; D gene: -; clone size: -; V gene: TRBV6-5; CDR3 protein: ASSSRTEAF
J gene: TRBJ1-2; CDR3 length: 10; D gene: -; clone size: -; V gene: TRBV28; CDR3 protein: ASSTINYGYT
J gene: TRBJ2-7; CDR3 length: 15; D gene: -; clone size: -; V gene: TRBV19; CDR3 protein: ASSIVLVLGQLYEQY
J gene: TRBJ2-1; CDR3 length: 15; D gene: TRBD2; clone size: -; V gene: TRBV27; CDR3 protein: ASSLAAELAGGNEQF
J gene: TRBJ2-3; CDR3 length: 14; D gene: -; clone size: once; V gene: TRBV27; CDR3 protein: ASSSLGAGSADTQY
J gene: TRBJ1-1; CDR3 length: 15; D gene: TRBD1; clone size: -; V gene: TRBV19; CDR3 protein: ASSIQDGTGVNTEAF
J gene: TRBJ1-2; CDR3 length: 12; D gene: -; clone size: -; V gene: TRBV7-9; CDR3 protein: ASSPGGPNYGYT
J gene: TRBJ2-1; CDR3 length: 14; D gene: TRBD2; clone size: -; V gene: TRBV6-6; CDR3 protein: ASKDVGTSEYNEQF
J gene: TRBJ1-1; CDR3 length: 12; D gene: -; clone size: few; V gene: TRBV6-1; CDR3 protein: ASSDGPVNTEAF
J gene: TRBJ1-1; CDR3 length: 12; D gene: -; clone size: -; V gene: TRBV5-4; CDR3 protein: ASSLPGGATEAF
J gene: TRBJ2-2; CDR3 length: 13; D gene: -; clone size: -; V gene: TRBV6-5; CDR3 protein: ASSSPTGNTGELF
J gene: TRBJ2-5; CDR3 length: 14; D gene: -; clone size: once; V gene: TRBV24-1; CDR3 protein: ATSDPRQGGGETQY
J gene: TRBJ2-1; CDR3 length: 10; D gene: -; clone size: few; V gene: TRBV11-3; CDR3 protein: ASSSYDNEQF
J gene: TRBJ2-3; CDR3 length: 17; D gene: TRBD2; clone size: -; V gene: TRBV7-9; CDR3 protein: ASSSGRGTSGGPTDTQY